These 25 T cell receptor beta chains share one sample of origin, sequenced in a study of CD8 T cells in ankylosing spondylitis. TCRdb re-analysed the 5' RACE reads in MiXCR, keeping a single row per CDR3 protein. The sample comprises 200,000 to 300,000 distinct CDR3 sequences, around 9.2% of which are singletons, and over 6.5% rests with the top ten. Sequencing used blood, either unsorted or a sorted T cell fraction (not recorded which). The receptor source for this set is a male donor with ankylosing spondylitis or in good health (not recorded which).

Many counts were recorded for this clonotype. The chain employs TRBV7-6 and TRBJ2-3; D is possibly TRBD1 (5 bases). V was pared by 2 bases and J by 5 bases, with 11 bases between. The V gene's germline CDR1 is SGHVS and CDR2 FNYEAQ. The length of the CDR3 is 14 residues. The CDR3 spells CASSLQGRKDTQYF. The CDR3 nucleotides are TGTGCCAGCAGCTTACAGGGCCGAAAAGATACGCAGTATTTT.

At least ten counts were recorded for this clonotype. V usage is TRBV7-9 and J usage is TRBJ2-2; the D is unclear. Germline-derived CDR1 and CDR2 are SEHNR and FQNEAQ (reference sequence). V was trimmed by 6 bases and J by 3 bases, leaving 5 bases between them. The CDR3 extends over 12 amino acids. The CDR3 DNA reads as TGTGCCAGCAGTTATTACACCGGGGAGCTGTTTTTT. Its translation is CASSYYTGELFF. Based on the CDR3 plus reference TRBV7-9 and TRBJ2-2, the full variable domain is DTGVSQNPRHKITKRGQNVTFRCDPISEHNRLYWYRQTLGQGPEFLTYFQNEAQLEKSRLLSDRFSAERPKGSFSTLEIQRTEQGDSAMYLCASSYYTGELFFGEGSRLTVL.

This clonotype was recorded many times. The chain recombines TRBV29-1 with TRBJ2-7; 9 bases are shared with TRBD1. CDR3 length equals 14 residues. Looked up from germline, CDR1 is SQVTM and CDR2 is ANQGSEA. The junction had 8 bases not matched to a gene; V was cut back by 6 bases and J by 2 bases. The CDR3 spells CSVSRDRATYEQYF. In nucleotides, the CDR3 is TGCAGCGTGTCGCGGGACAGGGCAACCTACGAGCAGTACTTC.

This clonotype has only a few counts. At one end the junction does not follow the germline gene, possibly because of a read error. The CDR3, as DNA: TGTGACAGCACCCCTGGGCAGGGGCCCTACGAGCAGTACTTC. Amino acid sequence: CDSTPGQGPYEQYF. The rearrangement links TRBV12-3 or TRBV12-4 to TRBJ2-7, with D possibly TRBD1 on 6 matching bases. This CDR3 has 14 residues.

This clonotype has at least ten counts. V gene TRBV4-3 combines with J gene TRBJ1-5; maybe TRBD1 (5 bases). This CDR3 region has 14 residues. The V gene lost 2 bases and the J gene lost 14 bases, with 19 bases spanning the gap. Germline V gene lookup returns CDR1 LGHNA and CDR2 YSLEER. The CDR3 sequence: CASSQSRGGGPEHF. CDR3 sequence (DNA): TGCGCCAGCAGCCAAAGCCGGGGCGGAGGCCCAGAGCATTTT.

This clonotype came up many times. The chain recombines TRBV12-3 or TRBV12-4 with TRBJ2-1; D not resolved. CDR3 size: 15 residues. The V end was cut by 8 bases, the J end by 1 base, with 15 bases between. CDR3 in amino acids: CASGPLRGSYNEQFF. DNA for the CDR3: TGTGCCAGCGGCCCACTAAGAGGATCCTACAATGAGCAGTTCTTC.

In this sample, this clonotype turned up many times. The chain links TRBV27 to TRBJ2-1, with D unclear. The CDR3 length is 10 residues. Trimming removed 3 bases from V and 10 bases from J, with 4 bases in between. Germline V gene lookup returns CDR1 MNHEY and CDR2 SMNVEV (reference sequence). The CDR3 sequence is CASSFPEQFF. The CDR3 bases are TGTGCCAGCAGTTTTCCCGAGCAGTTCTTC.

The sample holds many counts of this clonotype. This sequence joins TRBV5-1 and TRBJ2-1; unclear D gene. Germline CDR1 is SGHRS and CDR2 is YFSETQ. Trimming pared 4 bases from V and 7 bases from J, leaving 15 bases between. The CDR3 length is 14 residues. As DNA, the CDR3 is TGCGCCAGCAGCGGCAGAGTCGCGGAAAATGAGCAGTTCTTC. It translates to CASSGRVAENEQFF.

This clonotype was recorded at least ten times. This chain links TRBV3-1 with TRBJ2-1, with TRBD2 matching over 9 bases. Germline V gene data show CDR1 as LGHDT and CDR2 as YNNKEL (reference sequence). This CDR3 is built from 14 residues. V gave up 0 bases and J gave up 14 bases; unmatched junction bases: 8. The CDR3 loop reads CASSQEGLAGSKFF. DNA for the CDR3: TGTGCCAGCAGCCAAGAAGGCCTAGCGGGGAGCAAGTTCTTC.

The chain employs TRBV20-1 and TRBJ1-1; D not resolved. Germline V lookup: CDR1 DFQATT, CDR2 SNEGSKA (reference sequence). The V and J ends lost 3 bases and 1 base respectively, with 15 bases between them. This CDR3 region has 15 residues. The CDR3 here is CSARYGLVGNTEAFF. DNA of the CDR3: TGCAGTGCTAGGTATGGTTTAGTGGGGAACACTGAAGCTTTCTTT.

In this sample, this clonotype turned up many times. The chain has TRBV6-1 and TRBJ2-7, with D hard to call. Looked up from germline, CDR1 is MNHNS and CDR2 is SASEGT. The CDR3 spans 12 residues. V was clipped by 7 bases and J by 3 bases, with 10 bases between them. CDR3 residues: CASTSTFYEQYF. The CDR3 DNA is TGTGCCAGCACATCTACGTTCTACGAGCAGTACTTC.

This clonotype was found many times. The rearrangement joins TRBV7-9 to TRBJ1-1; D unclear. The CDR3 is made up of 12 amino acids. V lost 6 bases and J 1 base, leaving 6 bases between the germline ends. Germline CDR1 reads SEHNR; CDR2 reads FQNEAQ (reference sequence). CDR3 sequence (DNA): TGTGCCAGCAGTTCGCCGAACACTGAAGCTTTCTTT. It specifies CASSSPNTEAFF.

This clonotype was detected ten times or more. Germline is not matched at one junction end, which may reflect a read error. The chain links TRBV7-7 to TRBJ2-5, with TRBD1 as a possible D gene (5 bases). This CDR3 spans 13 amino acids. Germline V gives CDR1 SSHAT, CDR2 FNYEAQ (reference sequence). Here the CDR3 DNA reads TGTGCTAGCAGCCAACAGGCCCAAGAGACCCAGTACTTC. Translation: CASSQQAQETQYF.

CDR3 nucleotides: TGTGCCAGCTCAGAGGATAGGAACTATGGCTACACCTTC. Translating it yields CASSEDRNYGYTF. This chain uses TRBV18 with TRBJ1-2; no definite D call. The V and J ends lost 5 bases and 2 bases respectively, with 9 bases between them. Per the germline V gene, CDR1 is KGHSH and CDR2 is LQKENI. The CDR3 length is 13 residues. The variable domain in full, completed from reference TRBV18 and TRBJ1-2, reads NAGVMQNPRHLVRRRGQEARLRCSPMKGHSHVYWYRQLPEEGLKFMVYLQKENIIDESGMPKERFSAEFPKEGPSILRIQQVVRGDSAAYFCASSEDRNYGYTFGSGTRLTVV.

In this sample, this clonotype turned up many times. V and J are TRBV12-3 or TRBV12-4 and TRBJ2-2, with 7 bases fitting TRBD1. The CDR3 length is 13 residues. V dropped 5 bases and J dropped 7; count of bases not matched to a gene: 4. The CDR3 reads CASSTQGVGELFF. The CDR3 coding sequence is TGTGCCAGCAGTACCCAGGGGGTCGGGGAGCTGTTTTTT.

This clonotype was found many times. V gene TRBV11-2 combines with J gene TRBJ2-1, with D tentatively TRBD2 (6 bases). V was clipped by 4 bases and J by 5 bases, with 15 bases between them. CDR1 and CDR2 (germline): SGHAT, FQNNGV. This CDR3 comprises 15 residues. CDR3 DNA sequence: TGTGCCAGCAGCTCCCGACTAGGAGGGCACAATGAGCAGTTCTTC. It codes for CASSSRLGGHNEQFF.

This clonotype was found many times. The chain uses TRBV20-1 and TRBJ2-1; 13 positions match TRBD2. Germline V lookup: CDR1 DFQATT, CDR2 SNEGSKA (reference sequence). V lost 4 bases, J lost 6 bases, and 3 bases stayed unmatched. The CDR3 covers 14 residues. The CDR3 protein is CSAKGLAGTNEQFF. The CDR3 DNA follows: TGCAGTGCTAAGGGACTAGCGGGGACCAATGAGCAGTTCTTC.

A few counts support this clonotype. The V call is TRBV7-9, the J call TRBJ1-1, with D possibly matching TRBD1 (6 bases). With 4 bases removed from V and 3 bases from J, the gap between germline ends came to 18 bases. The CDR3 is made up of 16 amino acids. Looked up from germline, CDR1 is SEHNR and CDR2 is FQNEAQ (reference sequence). CDR3 sequence reads: CASSSAWTALDTEAFF. As DNA, the CDR3 is TGTGCCAGCAGCTCCGCCTGGACAGCACTGGACACTGAAGCTTTCTTT.

The sample holds many counts of this clonotype. The rearrangement joins TRBV5-6 to TRBJ1-1; D call uncertain. CDR1 is SGHDT, CDR2 YYEEEE, per germline. V was shortened by 1 base and J by 6 bases, with 22 bases between the two germline ends. This CDR3 comprises 17 residues. DNA for the CDR3: TGTGCCAGCAGCTTGTCGGCCAAAGTTAGGGTTTGGGCTGAAGCTTTCTTT. Residues: CASSLSAKVRVWAEAFF.

This clonotype was recorded many times. This chain connects TRBV9 to TRBJ1-5; TRBD1 is a possible D gene (6 bases). This CDR3 comprises 15 residues. The germline gives CDR1 SGDLS, CDR2 YYNGEE. The V end was cut by 0 bases, the J end by 4 bases, with 11 bases between. The CDR3 bases are TGTGCCAGCAGCGTAGAGGCAGGGGAGAATCAGCCCCAGCATTTT. Its protein product is CASSVEAGENQPQHF.

This clonotype was picked up many times. V gene TRBV6-5 combines with J gene TRBJ2-1; D is unclear. CDR1 and CDR2 (germline): MNHEY, SVGAGI. The length of the CDR3 is 15 residues. V lost 2 bases and J lost 7, with 15 bases in between. DNA for the CDR3: TGTGCCAGCAGTTACGGCGGAAAGGGTTGGAATGAGCAGTTCTTC. Translating gives CASSYGGKGWNEQFF.

This clonotype was picked up many times. The genes are TRBV7-6 and TRBJ2-7, with 7 positions matching TRBD1. The CDR3 is 12 residues long. With 6 bases clipped from V and 6 bases from J, the junction kept 5 bases outside the gene matches. In germline, CDR1 is SGHVS, CDR2 FNYEAQ. The CDR3 sequence is CASSQQGREQYF. As DNA, the CDR3 is TGTGCCAGCAGTCAACAGGGGCGCGAGCAGTACTTC.

This clonotype was seen repeatedly, ten times or more. The chain is built from TRBV19 and TRBJ2-2; D unclear. Germline V gene sequence: CDR1 LNHDA, CDR2 SQIVND (reference sequence). Trimming took off 3 bases at V and 0 bases at J, with 5 bases between the two ends. This CDR3 region has 14 residues. CDR3 DNA sequence: TGTGCCAGTAGTATGGCCGCGAACACCGGGGAGCTGTTTTTT. Translation gives CASSMAANTGELFF.

The rearrangement uses TRBV2 and TRBJ2-6; D unresolved. Germline V gene sequence: CDR1 SNHLY, CDR2 FYNNEI. Trimming stripped 5 bases from V and 0 bases from J, with 14 bases between. The length of the CDR3 is 17 residues. The DNA of the CDR3 is TGTGCCAGCAGTTCCGGACCGGTTCCCTCTGGGGCCAACGTCCTGACTTTC. Translation gives CASSSGPVPSGANVLTF.

The table lists this clonotype with many counts. The chain has TRBV12-3 or TRBV12-4 and TRBJ2-7, with 7 bases fitting TRBD2. This CDR3 contains 14 residues. Trimming cost V 7 bases and J 6 bases; bases outside gene matches: 12. The CDR3 sequence is CASKQTGGVAEQYF. The CDR3 region has the DNA TGTGCCAGCAAACAAACGGGGGGAGTCGCCGAGCAGTACTTC.